A selection of T cell receptor beta chains follows, all from one sample in a study of cytomegalovirus exposure and HLA in healthy donors. Only in-frame clones appear in the TCRdb table, and some are missing; sequencing was by immunoSEQ multiplex PCR. The sample gives 200,000 to 250,000 clones, about nine tenths of which show up once; 1.5% to 2.5% is in the top ten. Specimen: PBMCs. These TCRs come from a woman between 18 and 29 years old in good health and CMV-seropositive. The CDR3 runs from the conserved cysteine through the conserved F or W. Fields, in order: V gene, J gene, CDR3 protein.

>TRBV4-1|TRBJ2-7
CASSLNQGSREQYF
>TRBV6-1|TRBJ2-7
CASSVTGGTPYEQYF
>TRBV6-1|TRBJ1-2
CASSESLRGSYYGYTF
>TRBV18|TRBJ1-2
CASSPPTGVYGYTF
>TRBV29-1|TRBJ2-3
CSVERTGYKDTQYF
>TRBV27|TRBJ2-1
CASSLSRQEQFF
>TRBV6-5|TRBJ2-7
CASSRGTRGLYEQYF
>TRBV4-1|TRBJ2-1
CASSLPGLAGEQFF
>TRBV28|TRBJ1-5
CASSPPYGGNQPQHF
>TRBV9|TRBJ2-7
CASSPGGGITYEQYF
>TRBV27|TRBJ2-1
CASSPGQSVEGLGVYNEQFF
>TRBV30|TRBJ1-4
CAWSAVRVRGEKLFF
>TRBV29-1|TRBJ1-4
CSVSPGLSNEKLFF
>TRBV28|TRBJ1-2
CASSLPQGIQYGYTF
>TRBV27|TRBJ2-7
CASSLRRTSAGVGEQYF
>TRBV7-9|TRBJ1-1
CASSFRTANTEAFF
>TRBV5-1|TRBJ2-2
CATGQRTGELFF
>TRBV30|TRBJ1-2
CAWSANYGYTF
>TRBV20-1|TRBJ2-1
CSARTTGGQFF
>TRBV29-1|TRBJ1-1
CSVEGSTWAEAFF
>TRBV27|TRBJ2-2
CASSLMAGAHNTGELFF
>TRBV5-4|TRBJ2-5
CASSLELTETQYF
>TRBV11-2|TRBJ1-3
CASSPRIGNTIYF
>TRBV6-5|TRBJ1-1
CASILNTEAFF
>TRBV6-6|TRBJ2-5
CASSYSQGGAETQYF
>TRBV27|TRBJ2-1
CASSLGANSYNEQFF
>TRBV5-6|TRBJ2-1
CASSWGLAGDYNEQFF
>TRBV19|TRBJ1-2
CASRGLWGRNYGYTF
>TRBV19|TRBJ2-2
CASSITSGITGELFF
>TRBV30|TRBJ1-2
CAWSLLRESNYGYTF
>TRBV5-1|TRBJ1-1
CASSLTGGINTEAFF
>TRBV5-1|TRBJ1-1
CASSLVASNTEAFF
>TRBV4-2|TRBJ2-7
CASSQDPEAGTYEQYF
>TRBV2|TRBJ1-5
CASSRDVDQPQHF
>TRBV6-5|TRBJ1-2
CASSSLRQATDGYTF
>TRBV7-9|TRBJ2-1
CASSLAGEAYNEQFF
>TRBV11-2|TRBJ2-2
CASSRDDTGYTGELFF
>TRBV14|TRBJ1-1
CASSPAGDTEAFF
>TRBV6-5|TRBJ2-3
CASSLGGAADTQYF
>TRBV9|TRBJ2-5
CASSTQGNRETQYF
>TRBV27|TRBJ2-7
CASSPRAGGSHDYEQYF
>TRBV7-9|TRBJ2-3
CARQGSTDTQYF
>TRBV7-9|TRBJ1-2
CASGPGQGGPNYGYTF
>TRBV2|TRBJ2-7
CASSPSGLPSSEQYF
>TRBV6-5|TRBJ2-1
CASRRDSREQFF
>TRBV5-6|TRBJ2-5
CASSLGGPETQYF